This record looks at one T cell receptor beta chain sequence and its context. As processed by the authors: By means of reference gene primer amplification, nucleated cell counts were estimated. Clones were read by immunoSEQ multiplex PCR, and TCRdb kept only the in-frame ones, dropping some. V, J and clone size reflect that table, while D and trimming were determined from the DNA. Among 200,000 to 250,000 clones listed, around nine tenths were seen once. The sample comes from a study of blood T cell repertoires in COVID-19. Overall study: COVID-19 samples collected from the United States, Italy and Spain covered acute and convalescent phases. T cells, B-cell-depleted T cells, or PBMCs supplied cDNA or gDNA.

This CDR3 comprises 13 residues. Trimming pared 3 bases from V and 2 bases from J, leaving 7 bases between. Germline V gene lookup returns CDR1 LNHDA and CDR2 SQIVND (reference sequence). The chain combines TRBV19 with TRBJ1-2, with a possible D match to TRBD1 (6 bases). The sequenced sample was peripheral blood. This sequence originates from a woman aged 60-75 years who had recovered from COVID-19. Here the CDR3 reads CASSMRGNYGYTF. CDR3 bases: TGTGCCAGTAGTATGAGGGGGAACTATGGCTACACCTTC.